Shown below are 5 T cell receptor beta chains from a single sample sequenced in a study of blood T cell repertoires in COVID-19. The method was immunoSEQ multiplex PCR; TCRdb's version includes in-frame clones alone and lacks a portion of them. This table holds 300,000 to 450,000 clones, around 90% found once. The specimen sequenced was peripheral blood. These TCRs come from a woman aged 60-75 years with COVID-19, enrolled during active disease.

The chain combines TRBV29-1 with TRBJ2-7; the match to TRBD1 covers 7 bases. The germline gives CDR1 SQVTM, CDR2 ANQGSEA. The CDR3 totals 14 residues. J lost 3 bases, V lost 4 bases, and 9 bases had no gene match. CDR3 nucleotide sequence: TGCAGCGTTGGAGTGCCAGGGGGTTTCTACGAGCAGTACTTC. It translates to CSVGVPGGFYEQYF.

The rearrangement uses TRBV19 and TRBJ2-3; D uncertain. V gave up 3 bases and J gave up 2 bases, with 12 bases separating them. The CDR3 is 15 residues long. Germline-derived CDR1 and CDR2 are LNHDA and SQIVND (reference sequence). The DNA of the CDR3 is TGTGCCAGTAGTATGGGTAGCACAATCACAGATACGCAGTATTTT. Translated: CASSMGSTITDTQYF.

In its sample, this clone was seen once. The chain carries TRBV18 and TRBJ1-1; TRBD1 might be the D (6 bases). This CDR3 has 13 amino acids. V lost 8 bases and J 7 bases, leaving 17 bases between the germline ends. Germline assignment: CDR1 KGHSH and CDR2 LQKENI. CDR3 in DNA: TGTGCCAGCCAGTACAGGGAGCGTGTTGAAGCTTTCTTT. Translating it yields CASQYRERVEAFF.

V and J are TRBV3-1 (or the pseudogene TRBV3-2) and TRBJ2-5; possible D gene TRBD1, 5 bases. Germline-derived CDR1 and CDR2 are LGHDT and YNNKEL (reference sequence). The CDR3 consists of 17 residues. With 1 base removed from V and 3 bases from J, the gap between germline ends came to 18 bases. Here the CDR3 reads CASSQGGSGRLKETQYF. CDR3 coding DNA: TGTGCCAGCAGCCAAGGGGGTTCAGGGCGCTTAAAAGAGACCCAGTACTTC.

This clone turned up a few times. The CDR3: CSVGGGDTQYF. CDR3 sequence (DNA): TGCAGCGTTGGGGGGGGAGATACGCAGTATTTT. This chain links TRBV29-1 with TRBJ2-3; 7 bases are shared with TRBD2. CDR1 SQVTM and CDR2 ANQGSEA come from the germline V gene. This CDR3 is 11 amino acids long. V shed 4 bases and J 5 bases; nucleotides not matched to a gene: 0.